A selection of T cell receptor beta chains follows, all from one sample in a study of cytomegalovirus exposure and HLA in healthy donors. Sequencing used immunoSEQ multiplex PCR; TCRdb keeps in-frame clones, though not all of them. The data hold roughly 110,000 clones, with around 80% observed a single time. The sequenced material came from PBMCs. The receptors shown here come from a man between 60 and 75 years old in good health and CMV-seronegative. Both conserved end residues are part of each CDR3. The D gene is left open where the match is weak. Not every row has a clone size; where given, it reads once, few, many or a size class.

J	V	D	size	DNA	CDR3
TRBJ1-6	TRBV2	NA	NA	TGTGCCAGCAGTGAATTCTCCTTCGGGTCACCCCTCCACTTT	CASSEFSFGSPLHF
TRBJ1-5	TRBV28	NA	few	TGTGCCAGCTGTAGGCAGGCCCTCCATGAGCATTTT	CASCRQALHEHF
TRBJ2-2	TRBV12-5	TRBD1	NA	TGTGCTAGTGGGGGGGACAGTACCACCGGGGAGCTGTTTTTT	CASGGDSTTGELFF
TRBJ2-5	TRBV18	TRBD2	few	TGTGCCAGCTCACCTGGACTAGCGGGCCAAGAGACCCAGTACTTC	CASSPGLAGQETQYF
TRBJ2-2	TRBV5-1	NA	NA	TGCGCCAGCAGCTCCCGCAGAGGCGGGGATACCGGGGAGCTGTTTTTT	CASSSRRGGDTGELFF
TRBJ2-7	TRBV6-6	NA	NA	TGTACCAGCACCCCGGGGACACACTATTACGAGCAGTACTTC	CTSTPGTHYYEQYF
TRBJ1-1	TRBV9	TRBD1	NA	TGTGCCAGCAGCCCCAAGACAGGGTTGAACACTGAAGCTTTCTTT	CASSPKTGLNTEAFF
TRBJ2-5	TRBV2	TRBD2	NA	TGTGCCAGCAGCCTTACCGGGACTAGAGAGACCCAGTACTTC	CASSLTGTRETQYF
TRBJ2-1	TRBV6-4	TRBD1	NA	TGTGCCAGCAGTCCGGACAGGGGGGATGAGCAGTTCTTC	CASSPDRGDEQFF
TRBJ2-2	TRBV5-1	TRBD1	NA	TGCGCCAGCAGCGCCGGGACAGGGAAGGCCGGGGAGCTGTTTTTT	CASSAGTGKAGELFF
TRBJ2-7	TRBV5-8	NA	few	TGTGCCAGCCGGGCCCCGACAGGACAAAACTACGAGCAGTACTTC	CASRAPTGQNYEQYF
TRBJ1-1	TRBV9	TRBD1	NA	TGTGCCAGCAGCCCACCCCCAGGGGGGCAGAACACTGAAGCTTTCTTT	CASSPPPGGQNTEAFF
TRBJ1-2	TRBV7-3	TRBD1	NA	TGTGCCAGCAGCTCTGACGGGACAGGCAACTATGGCTACACCTTC	CASSSDGTGNYGYTF
TRBJ2-2	TRBV7-2	NA	few	TGTGCCAGCAGCTACAGGGGAGGCACCGGGGAGCTGTTTTTT	CASSYRGGTGELFF
TRBJ2-3	TRBV5-8	NA	NA	TGTGCCAGCAGCTTGGCCGTACTCACAGATACGCAGTATTTT	CASSLAVLTDTQYF
TRBJ1-6	TRBV30	NA	NA	TGTGCCTGGAGTGTACTAGGGTCTGATTCACCCCTCCACTTT	CAWSVLGSDSPLHF
TRBJ1-1	TRBV9	NA	NA	TGTGCCAGCAGCGTAGGGCCGCGGGCGGACACTGAAGCTTTCTTT	CASSVGPRADTEAFF
TRBJ2-1	TRBV28	TRBD2	NA	TGTGCCAGCAGTTCTAGCGGGGGGGCCTACAATGAGCAGTTCTTC	CASSSSGGAYNEQFF
TRBJ2-1	TRBV28	TRBD1	NA	TGTGCCAGCAGTTTATCCGCAGGGGGCCTAGTTAATGAGCAGTTCTTC	CASSLSAGGLVNEQFF